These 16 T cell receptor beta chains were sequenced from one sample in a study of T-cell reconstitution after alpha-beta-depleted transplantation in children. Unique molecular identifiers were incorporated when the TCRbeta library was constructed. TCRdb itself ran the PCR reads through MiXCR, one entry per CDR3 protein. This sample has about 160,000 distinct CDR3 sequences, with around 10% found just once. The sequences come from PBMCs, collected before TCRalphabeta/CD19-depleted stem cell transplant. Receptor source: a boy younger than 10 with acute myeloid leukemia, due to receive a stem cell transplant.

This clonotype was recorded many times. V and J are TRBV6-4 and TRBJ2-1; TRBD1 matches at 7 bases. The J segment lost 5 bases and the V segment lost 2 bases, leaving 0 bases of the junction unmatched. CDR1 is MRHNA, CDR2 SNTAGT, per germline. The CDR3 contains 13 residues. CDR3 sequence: CASSDTGDNEQFF. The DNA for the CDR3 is TGTGCCAGCAGTGACACAGGGGACAATGAGCAGTTCTTC.

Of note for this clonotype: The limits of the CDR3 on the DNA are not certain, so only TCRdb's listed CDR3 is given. This chain's CDR3 is CASSSSDGNTEAFF. The chain is built from TRBV27 and TRBJ1-1. The V gene's germline CDR1 is MNHEY and CDR2 SMNVEV (reference sequence). Both ends counted, the CDR3 spans 14 residues.

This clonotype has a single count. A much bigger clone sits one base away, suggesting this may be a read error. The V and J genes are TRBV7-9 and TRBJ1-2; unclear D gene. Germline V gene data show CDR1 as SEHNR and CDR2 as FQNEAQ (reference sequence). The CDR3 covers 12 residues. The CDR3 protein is CASSLDGYGDTF. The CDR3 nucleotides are TGTGCCAGCAGCTTAGACGGCTATGGCGACACCTTC.

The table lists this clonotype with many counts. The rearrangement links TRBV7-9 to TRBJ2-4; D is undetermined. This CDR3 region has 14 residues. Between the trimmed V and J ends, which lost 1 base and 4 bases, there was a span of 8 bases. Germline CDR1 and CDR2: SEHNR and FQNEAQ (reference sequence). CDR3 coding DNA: TGTGCCAGCAGCTTAGGGGCAGCAAAAAACATTCAGTACTTC. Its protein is CASSLGAAKNIQYF.

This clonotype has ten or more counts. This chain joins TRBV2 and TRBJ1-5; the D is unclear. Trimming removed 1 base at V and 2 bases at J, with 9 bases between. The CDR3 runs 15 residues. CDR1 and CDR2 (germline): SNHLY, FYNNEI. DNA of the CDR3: TGTGCCAGCAGTGAAGATTTTGGGGGCAATCAGCCCCAGCATTTT. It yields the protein CASSEDFGGNQPQHF.

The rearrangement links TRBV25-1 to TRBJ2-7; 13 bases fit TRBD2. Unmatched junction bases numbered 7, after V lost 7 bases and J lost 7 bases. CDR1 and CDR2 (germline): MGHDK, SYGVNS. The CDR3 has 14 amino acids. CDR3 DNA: TGTGCCAGCATCGGGACTAGCGGGACGGGGGAGCAGTACTTC. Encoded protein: CASIGTSGTGEQYF.

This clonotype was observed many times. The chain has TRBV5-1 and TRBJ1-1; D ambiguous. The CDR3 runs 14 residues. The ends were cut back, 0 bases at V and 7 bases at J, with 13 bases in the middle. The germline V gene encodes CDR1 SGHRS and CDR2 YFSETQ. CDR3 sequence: CASSLVGESYEAFF. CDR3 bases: TGCGCCAGCAGCTTGGTGGGTGAGTCCTATGAAGCTTTCTTT. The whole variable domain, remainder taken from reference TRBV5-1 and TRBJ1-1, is KAGVTQTPRYLIKTRGQQVTLSCSPISGHRSVSWYQQTPGQGLQFLFEYFSETQRNKGNFPGRFSGRQFSNSRSEMNVSTLELGDSALYLCASSLVGESYEAFFGQGTRLTVV.

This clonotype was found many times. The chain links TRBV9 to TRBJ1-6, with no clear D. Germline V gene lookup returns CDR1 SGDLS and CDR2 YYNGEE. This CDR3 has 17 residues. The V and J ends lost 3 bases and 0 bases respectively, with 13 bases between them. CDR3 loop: CASSDVPGSSYNSPLHF. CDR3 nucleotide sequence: TGTGCCAGCAGCGATGTTCCCGGGAGCTCCTATAATTCACCCCTCCACTTT.

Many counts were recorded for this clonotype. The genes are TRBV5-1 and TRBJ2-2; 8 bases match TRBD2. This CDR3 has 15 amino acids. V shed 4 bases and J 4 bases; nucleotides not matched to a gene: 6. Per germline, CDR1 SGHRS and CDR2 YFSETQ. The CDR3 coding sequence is TGCGCCAGCAGCATCCGGGGGGGCGGCACCGGGGAGCTGTTTTTT. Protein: CASSIRGGGTGELFF.

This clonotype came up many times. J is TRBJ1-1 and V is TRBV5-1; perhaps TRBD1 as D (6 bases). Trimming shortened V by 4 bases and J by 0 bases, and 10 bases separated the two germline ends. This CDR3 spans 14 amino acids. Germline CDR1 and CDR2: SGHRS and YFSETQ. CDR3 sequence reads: CASSVQGMNTEAFF. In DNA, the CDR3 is TGCGCCAGCAGCGTTCAGGGGATGAACACTGAAGCTTTCTTT.

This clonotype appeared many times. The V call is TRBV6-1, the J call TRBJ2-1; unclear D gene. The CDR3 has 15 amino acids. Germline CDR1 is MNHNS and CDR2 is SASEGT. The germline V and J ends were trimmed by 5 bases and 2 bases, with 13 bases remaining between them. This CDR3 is CASSTAATTYNEQFF. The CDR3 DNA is TGTGCCAGCAGTACCGCGGCGACGACCTACAATGAGCAGTTCTTC.

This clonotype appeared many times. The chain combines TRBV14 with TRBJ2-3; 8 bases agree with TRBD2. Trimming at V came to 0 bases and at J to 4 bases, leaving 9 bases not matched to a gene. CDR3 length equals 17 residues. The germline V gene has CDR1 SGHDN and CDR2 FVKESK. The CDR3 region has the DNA TGTGCCAGCAGCCAAGAACTCGGAGCGGGAGTGGCAGATACGCAGTATTTT. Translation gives CASSQELGAGVADTQYF.

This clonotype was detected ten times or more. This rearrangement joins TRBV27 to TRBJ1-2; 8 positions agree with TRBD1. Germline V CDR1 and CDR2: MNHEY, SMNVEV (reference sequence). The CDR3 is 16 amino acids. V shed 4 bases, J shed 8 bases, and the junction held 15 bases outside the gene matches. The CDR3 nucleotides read TGTGCCAGCAGTTCCTCGCCCTCTTGGACAGGGCAAGGCTACACCTTC. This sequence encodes CASSSSPSWTGQGYTF.

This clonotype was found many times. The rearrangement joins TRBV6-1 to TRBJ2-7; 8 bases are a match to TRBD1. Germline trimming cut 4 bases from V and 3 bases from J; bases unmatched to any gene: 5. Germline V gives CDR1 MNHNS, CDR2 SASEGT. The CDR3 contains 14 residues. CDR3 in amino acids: CASSGQGPRYEQYF. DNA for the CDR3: TGTGCCAGCAGTGGACAGGGGCCCCGCTACGAGCAGTACTTC.

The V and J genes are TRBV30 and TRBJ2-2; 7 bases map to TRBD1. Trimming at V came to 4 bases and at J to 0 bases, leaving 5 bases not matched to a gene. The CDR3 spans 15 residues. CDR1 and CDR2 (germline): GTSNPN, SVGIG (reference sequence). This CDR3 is CAWNLGGANTGELFF. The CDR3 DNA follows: TGTGCCTGGAACCTAGGGGGCGCGAACACCGGGGAGCTGTTTTTT. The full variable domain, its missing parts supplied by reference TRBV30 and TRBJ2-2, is SQTIHQWPATLVQPVGSPLSLECTVEGTSNPNLYWYRQAAGRGLQLLFYSVGIGQISSEVPQNLSASRPQDRQFILSSKKLLLSDSGFYLCAWNLGGANTGELFFGEGSRLTVL.

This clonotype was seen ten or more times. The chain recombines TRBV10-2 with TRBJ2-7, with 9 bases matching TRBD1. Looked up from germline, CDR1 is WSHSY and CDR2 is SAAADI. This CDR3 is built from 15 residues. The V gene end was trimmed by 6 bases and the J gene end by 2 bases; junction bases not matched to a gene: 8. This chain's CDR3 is CASSDRRTGAYEQYF. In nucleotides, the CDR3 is TGCGCCAGCAGCGACCGGAGGACAGGGGCCTACGAGCAGTACTTC.